This T cell receptor (beta chain) was sequenced in a study of T cell clonality in common variable immunodeficiency. Broader study findings: Fewer deletions and N-nucleotide insertions were reportedly seen in common variable immunodeficiency TCR beta sequences. Compared with healthy controls, CVID subjects showed increased TCRbeta clonality, mostly in about a third.

Many counts were recorded for this clone. Its matching antigen is unknown. The read comes to an end 3 residues before the CDR3 does, leaving the germline J gene to fill in the end. This CDR3 comprises 14 residues. The germline V gene has CDR1 SGHRS and CDR2 YFSETQ. The V end was cut by 4 bases, the J end by 6 bases, with 16 bases between. Control and CVID samples contributed equal amounts of genomic DNA. TCRdb keeps only in-frame clones here, not all; method: immunoSEQ multiplex PCR. The sample is made up of 50,000 to 65,000 clones, none counted only once. Blood samples were heparinized, about 4.5 to 8 ml per donor.

What was sequenced was peripheral blood mononuclear cells. The rearrangement joins TRBV5-1 to TRBJ1-1; a possible D gene is TRBD1 (5 bases). This clonotype was sampled from a person between 18 and 69 years old in good health. The CDR3 loop is CASSTSGGESEAFF. Partial CDR3 DNA: TGCGCCAGCAGCACCTCCGGGGGAGAGTCTGAA.